These T cell receptor beta chains were read from a single sample in a study of blood T cell repertoires in COVID-19. The protocol was immunoSEQ multiplex PCR, while the TCRdb copy is restricted to in-frame clones and leaves out a portion. The sample contains some 170,000 clones, around four fifths of which appear only once. Sequences were obtained from peripheral blood. All receptors come from a human donor in a cohort sampled during active COVID-19. The CDR3 runs from the conserved cysteine through the conserved F or W. The D gene is left open where the match is weak. For some rows the clone size is stated as once, few or many, or as a class when expanded; others skip it.

len,d_gene,j_gene,v_gene,abundance,CDR3nt,CDR3aa
14,NA,TRBJ1-2,TRBV5-4,NA,TGTGCCAGCAGCTTGGATCAGACAGTGGGGGGCTACACCTTC,CASSLDQTVGGYTF
14,TRBD1,TRBJ1-2,TRBV9,NA,TGTGCCAGCAGTTTGGGACAGGCGTCGGGAAGCTACACCTTC,CASSLGQASGSYTF
13,NA,TRBJ1-2,TRBV4-3,NA,TGCGCCAGCAGCCAGCCAGGGATCTATGGCTACACCTTC,CASSQPGIYGYTF
15,NA,TRBJ2-1,TRBV5-1,NA,TGCGCCAGCAGCTTGCGGACAGATTTCTACAATGAGCAGTTCTTC,CASSLRTDFYNEQFF
14,NA,TRBJ2-2,TRBV7-8,few,TGTGCCAGCAGCTTCAGGGTGGGCACCGGGGAGCTGTTTTTT,CASSFRVGTGELFF
16,TRBD2,TRBJ2-5,TRBV30,once,TGTGCCTGGAGTACAGGGCTAGCGGGATTCCAAGAGACCCAGTACTTC,CAWSTGLAGFQETQYF
14,NA,TRBJ2-3,TRBV10-1,NA,TGCGCCAGCAGTGATGGCCTTGGAGCAGATACGCAGTATTTT,CASSDGLGADTQYF
15,NA,TRBJ2-7,TRBV9,NA,TGTGCCAGCAGCGTTGAGGCAGGGACATACTACGAGCAGTACTTC,CASSVEAGTYYEQYF
14,NA,TRBJ2-3,TRBV29-1,NA,TGCAGCTCCCTCAGGTCCGATGTATTCGATACGCAGTATTTT,CSSLRSDVFDTQYF
16,TRBD1,TRBJ2-5,TRBV19,NA,TGTGCCAGTAGTAACCCCGGGACAGGGGGTTTTGAGACCCAGTACTTC,CASSNPGTGGFETQYF
14,TRBD1,TRBJ1-2,TRBV9,NA,TGTGCCAGCAGCTTTCGGGACAGGGGCCATGGCTACACCTTC,CASSFRDRGHGYTF
13,TRBD2,TRBJ2-7,TRBV20-1,NA,TGCAGTGCTAGTAGCCTAGCGGGCTACGAGCAGTACTTC,CSASSLAGYEQYF
14,NA,TRBJ1-2,TRBV15,NA,TGTGCCACCAGTATAAGGCAGGGGAGAGATGGCTACACCTTC,CATSIRQGRDGYTF
18,TRBD2,TRBJ2-1,TRBV7-2,NA,TGTGCCAGCAGCCAGAACCGACTAGCGGGGGGTCCCTACAATGAGCAGTTCTTC,CASSQNRLAGGPYNEQFF
13,TRBD2,TRBJ2-4,TRBV6-6,NA,TGTGCCTCGGGGGGATTAGCCAAAAACATTCAGTACTTC,CASGGLAKNIQYF
14,TRBD1,TRBJ1-5,TRBV27,few,TGTGCCAGCAGTTTAAGGACAGGGACCCAGCCCCAGCATTTT,CASSLRTGTQPQHF
15,NA,TRBJ2-3,TRBV7-8,few,TGTGCCAGCAGCTTAGTTGCAGGGGGGCCAGATACGCAGTATTTT,CASSLVAGGPDTQYF
13,TRBD1,TRBJ1-2,TRBV30,NA,TGTGCCAGGACCCCGACAGGGGGCTATGGCTACACCTTC,CARTPTGGYGYTF
16,TRBD1,TRBJ2-2,TRBV5-1,once,TGCGCCAGCAGCTTGCAGACAGGGACGAACACCGGGGAGCTGTTTTTT,CASSLQTGTNTGELFF
14,TRBD1,TRBJ1-4,TRBV5-4,NA,TGTGCCAGCAGCCACGACAGGGACGCGGAAAAACTGTTTTTT,CASSHDRDAEKLFF
12,NA,TRBJ1-2,TRBV6-5,NA,TGTGCCAGCACAGACAGCAACTATGGCTACACCTTC,CASTDSNYGYTF
15,TRBD1,TRBJ2-6,TRBV10-3,NA,TGTGCCATCAGTACAGGGGCTCCGGAGGCCAACGTCCTGACTTTC,CAISTGAPEANVLTF
13,TRBD1,TRBJ1-2,TRBV9,NA,TGTGCCAGCACCCTTCAGGGGGACTATGGCTACACCTTC,CASTLQGDYGYTF
13,NA,TRBJ1-2,TRBV12-3/TRBV12-4,NA,TGTGCCAGCAGTTACGACATAAGGATAGGCTACACCTTC,CASSYDIRIGYTF
12,NA,TRBJ2-1,TRBV2,NA,TGTGCCAGCAGTGAAGAAAGGAGTGAGCAGTTCTTC,CASSEERSEQFF
13,TRBD1,TRBJ2-7,TRBV11-2,few,TGTGCCAGCAGCTTAGGGGACAGCTACGAGCAGTACTTC,CASSLGDSYEQYF
14,TRBD1,TRBJ1-2,TRBV7-8,NA,TGTGCCAGCAGCCCGCGGACAGGCAACTATGGCTACACCTTC,CASSPRTGNYGYTF
12,NA,TRBJ2-7,TRBV15,NA,TGTGCCACCAGCAGAGATGACTACCCGCAGTACTTC,CATSRDDYPQYF
14,NA,TRBJ1-3,TRBV7-6,NA,TGTGCCAGCAGCCCCCAGGGTCCGGGAAACACCATATATTTT,CASSPQGPGNTIYF
15,TRBD1,TRBJ1-6,TRBV30,NA,TGTGCTATACTCGCCAGACAGGGGGTAGATTCACCCCTCCACTTT,CAILARQGVDSPLHF
15,NA,TRBJ2-3,TRBV7-3,NA,TGTGCCAGCAGCTTCATGGGGCTTAGCACAGATACGCAGTATTTT,CASSFMGLSTDTQYF
15,TRBD1,TRBJ2-5,TRBV11-2,NA,TGTGCCAGCAGCTATGGGACAGGGGTTGAGGAGACCCAGTACTTC,CASSYGTGVEETQYF
17,TRBD2,TRBJ2-2,TRBV18,once,TGTGCCAGCTCACCACGGCGGATAGCGGGAGCTGACGGGGAGCTGTTTTTT,CASSPRRIAGADGELFF
13,NA,TRBJ1-1,TRBV10-2,once,TGCGCCAGCAGTGGATACCTCGGGACTGAAGCTTTCTTT,CASSGYLGTEAFF
14,NA,TRBJ2-5,TRBV7-9,NA,TGTGCCAGCAGCTTGTTGCTAGCTGGGGAGACCCAGTACTTC,CASSLLLAGETQYF
11,NA,TRBJ2-1,TRBV7-6,NA,TGTGCCAGCAGCTCCGGGGATGAGCAGTTCTTC,CASSSGDEQFF
15,TRBD1,TRBJ1-2,TRBV4-3,NA,TGCGCCAGCAGCCAAGATTTAAGACAGGGGGATCGCTACACCTTC,CASSQDLRQGDRYTF
13,NA,TRBJ1-6,TRBV4-3,once,TGCGCCAGCAGCCAGGGGAGAAATTCACCCCTCCACTTT,CASSQGRNSPLHF
13,NA,TRBJ1-3,TRBV12-3/TRBV12-4,once,TGTGCCAGCAGTTTAACAGAGGGAAACACCATATATTTT,CASSLTEGNTIYF
14,NA,TRBJ1-1,TRBV27,NA,TGTGCCAGCAGCACACTAGGCGGGGCGGCTGAAGCTTTCTTT,CASSTLGGAAEAFF
11,TRBD2,TRBJ2-7,TRBV7-9,NA,TGTGCCAGCAGCTCCGGGGAGGGCTCGTACTTC,CASSSGEGSYF
15,TRBD1,TRBJ1-2,TRBV9,NA,TGTGCCAGCAGCAAAGGACAGGGGGACGGCTATGGCTACACCTTC,CASSKGQGDGYGYTF